These 22 T cell receptor beta chains originate from one sample sequenced in a study of prognosis after radiotherapy for stage I lung cancer. The genomic DNA TCR beta CDR3 region underwent two rounds of multiplex PCR. Every TRBV and TRBJ gene had its own specific primer in first-round PCR. TCRdb itself ran the multiplex PCR reads through MiXCR, one entry per CDR3 protein. Among tens of thousands of distinct CDR3 sequences listed, roughly 40% were seen once. The material was PBMCs, obtained before or after stereotactic body radiation therapy (not recorded which). These receptors were obtained from a donor of 50 years or more with non-small cell lung cancer.

Turning to this clonotype: This likely reflects a read error, since a far larger clone is one base away. This chain connects TRBV2 to TRBJ2-5; possible D gene TRBD2, 5 bases. The J call could be wrong; TRBJ2-1 is a better fit for the DNA end. CDR3 length: 14 residues. Germline loops: CDR1 SNHLY, CDR2 FYNNEI. CDR3 in amino acids: CASSERAGLNEQFF. CDR3 nucleotides: TGTGCCAGCAGTGAAAGGGCGGGCTTGAATGAGCAGTTCTTC.

This clonotype was found once. The J gene is TRBJ1-6, the V gene TRBV6-2 or TRBV6-3; D gene unclear. Germline V gene lookup returns CDR1 MNHEY and CDR2 SVGEGT. CDR3 length: 14 amino acids. In DNA form, the CDR3 reads TGTTCCACCGGGCCGTCGCAGTCGCGATCACCCCTCCACTTT. Translated, it gives CSTGPSQSRSPLHF.

The chain is built from TRBV5-4 and TRBJ2-1; D is unclear. The CDR3 runs 15 residues. Trimming took off 0 bases at V and 8 bases at J, with 15 bases between the two ends. CDR1 and CDR2 (germline): SGHNT, YYREEE (reference sequence). CDR3 DNA: TGTGCCAGCAGCTTGGGGGTCTGTGAATTGTATGAGCAGTTCTTC. This translates into CASSLGVCELYEQFF.

As concerns this clonotype: Only one base separates this from a far larger clonotype, so it likely reflects a read error. V gene TRBV6-9 combines with J gene TRBJ2-5; D gene uncertain. V lost 3 bases and J 5 bases, leaving 4 bases between the germline ends. The CDR3 sequence is 11 residues long. Germline CDR1 MNHGY, CDR2 SVAAGI. The CDR3 reads CASSYDETQYF. CDR3 DNA: TGTGCCAGCAGTTACGATGAGACCCAGTACTTC.

This clonotype occurred many times. The chain carries TRBV28 and TRBJ1-2, with TRBD1 matching over 9 bases. Germline V gives CDR1 MDHEN, CDR2 SYDVKM. The junction had 2 bases not matched to a gene; V was cut back by 2 bases and J by 7 bases. This CDR3 has 13 residues. CDR3 in DNA: TGTGCCAGCAGTTTAACAGGGGGCTTTGGCTACACCTTC. Its translation is CASSLTGGFGYTF.

This clonotype was observed at least ten times. The chain joins TRBV15 to TRBJ2-7; D tentatively fits TRBD1 or TRBD2 (5 bases each). Germline V lookup: CDR1 LNHNV, CDR2 YYDKDF (reference sequence). The CDR3 length is 14 residues. The germline V and J ends were trimmed by 5 bases and 3 bases, with 14 bases remaining between them. DNA for the CDR3: TGTGCCACCAGCGAGGGGACCGCTATCTACGAGCAGTACTTC. Its translation is CATSEGTAIYEQYF.

This clonotype appeared a single time. The gene calls are TRBV2 and TRBJ2-1; 10 nucleotides match TRBD2. Trimming removed 4 bases from V and 10 bases from J; junction bases left unmatched: 7. This CDR3 is built from 14 residues. Germline CDR1 SNHLY, CDR2 FYNNEI. The CDR3 coding sequence is TGTGCCAGCAGTGTGACTAGCGGGTCATGGGAGCAGTTCTTC. Translating gives CASSVTSGSWEQFF.

Points on this clonotype: This may stem from a read error, because a much larger clone lies one nucleotide away. This chain uses TRBV7-8 with TRBJ2-3; a weak D match, TRBD1 (5 bases). CDR3 length equals 16 residues. Between the trimmed V and J ends, which lost 1 base and 2 bases, there was a span of 13 bases. Germline V gene lookup returns CDR1 SGHVS and CDR2 FQNEAQ. CDR3 DNA: TGTGCCAGCAGCTTAGTGCAGGGAACATCCACAGATACGCAGTATTTT. Residues: CASSLVQGTSTDTQYF.

A word on this clonotype: A far bigger clonotype differs at one base, so this is likely a read error. In DNA, the CDR3 is TGTGCCAGCAGCCCGGGAAAGGGCTTCACCTACGAGCAGTACTTC. It specifies CASSPGKGFTYEQYF. The chain employs TRBV6-4 and TRBJ2-7, with D perhaps matching TRBD2 (5 bases). The CDR3 runs to 15 residues. CDR1 is MRHNA and CDR2 is SNTAGT in the germline V gene. Trimming removed 6 bases from V and 2 bases from J, with 17 bases in between.

This clonotype was observed at least ten times. The genes are TRBV3-1 and TRBJ1-2; 7 bases are a match to TRBD1. This CDR3 has 13 amino acids. Germline assignment: CDR1 LGHDT and CDR2 YNNKEL (reference sequence). V shed 4 bases and J 2 bases; nucleotides not matched to a gene: 1. In DNA, the CDR3 is TGTGCCAGCAGCCCGGACAGGAACTATGGCTACACCTTC. This codes for CASSPDRNYGYTF.

This clonotype came up many times. This rearrangement joins TRBV12-5 to TRBJ2-2; tentative D call: TRBD1 (6 bases). Trimming pared 1 base from V and 5 bases from J, leaving 11 bases between. The CDR3 is 15 amino acids. Germline CDR1 reads LGHNT; CDR2 reads FRNRAP. The CDR3 nucleotides are TGTGCTAGTGGTTTGGGCGCAGGGGTAACCGGGGAGCTGTTTTTT. Its translation: CASGLGAGVTGELFF.

In its sample, this clonotype ranks as medium-sized. This chain uses TRBV24-1 with TRBJ2-1, with 10 bases lining up with TRBD1. The V gene's germline CDR1 is KGHDR and CDR2 SFDVKD. Trimming cost V 5 bases and J 6 bases; bases outside gene matches: 3. The CDR3 consists of 14 residues. CDR3 nucleotides: TGTGCCACCAGTGCGGGACAGGGGTTCAATGAGCAGTTCTTC. Translating gives CATSAGQGFNEQFF.

This rearrangement joins TRBV30 to TRBJ1-5; 9 bases align to TRBD1. Germline assignment: CDR1 GTSNPN and CDR2 SVGIG (reference sequence). The V gene end was trimmed by 3 bases and the J gene end by 6 bases; junction bases not matched to a gene: 6. CDR3 size: 14 residues. The CDR3 is CAWRATGGGQPQHF. As DNA, the CDR3 is TGTGCCTGGAGGGCTACAGGGGGCGGTCAGCCCCAGCATTTT.

This clonotype appeared many times. The chain couples TRBV2 to TRBJ2-2; 7 nucleotides line up with TRBD2. V was pared by 4 bases and J by 0 bases, with 11 bases of the junction left unmatched. The CDR3 has 18 amino acids. Germline V gene lookup returns CDR1 SNHLY and CDR2 FYNNEI. The CDR3: CASSARELAYANTGELFF. Here the CDR3 DNA reads TGTGCCAGCAGTGCAAGGGAACTAGCGTACGCGAACACCGGGGAGCTGTTTTTT.

The rearrangement links TRBV20-1 to TRBJ2-3; 10 bases agree with TRBD2. CDR1 is DFQATT and CDR2 is SNEGSKA in the germline V gene (reference sequence). This CDR3 has 14 residues. V shed 6 bases and J 2 bases; nucleotides not matched to a gene: 5. The CDR3 sequence is CSANLAGDTDTQYF. CDR3 DNA: TGCAGTGCAAACCTAGCGGGGGACACAGATACGCAGTATTTT.

A single count supports this clonotype. The CDR3 DNA sequence: TGTGCCAGCAGCTCAGGGGGGCAGGGCCCCTACGAGCAGTACTTC. This encodes CASSSGGQGPYEQYF. The chain is built from TRBV7-2 and TRBJ2-7; D is possibly TRBD1 (7 bases). Trimming took off 4 bases at V and 2 bases at J, with 15 bases between the two ends. The V gene's germline CDR1 is SGHTA and CDR2 FQGNSA. The CDR3 has 15 amino acids.

There are a few counts of this clonotype. The chain joins TRBV5-1 to TRBJ2-1, with 9 nucleotides matching TRBD2. The CDR3 covers 15 residues. J was trimmed by 5 bases and V by 3 bases; bases with no gene match: 6. Germline-derived CDR1 and CDR2 are SGHRS and YFSETQ. The DNA for the CDR3 is TGCGCCAGCAGCTGGGGGACTAGCAGGGACAATGAGCAGTTCTTC. Protein sequence: CASSWGTSRDNEQFF.

This clonotype was recorded at least ten times. This sequence joins TRBV11-3 and TRBJ2-1, with TRBD2 identical over 7 bases. Trimming took 4 bases from V and 0 from J; bases not matched to a gene: 6. CDR1 and CDR2 (germline): SGHNT, YENEEA. The CDR3 runs 16 residues. In nucleotides, the CDR3 is TGTGCCAGCAGCTATAGCGGGTATAGCTCCTACAATGAGCAGTTCTTC. It translates to CASSYSGYSSYNEQFF.

This clonotype was picked up many times. The chain joins TRBV11-3 to TRBJ2-1; no firm D call. The CDR3 spans 15 residues. Germline CDR1 is SGHNT and CDR2 is YENEEA. V was trimmed by 2 bases and J by 1 base, leaving 9 bases between them. The CDR3 DNA reads TGTGCCAGCAGCTTACGAGCCAGTTCCTACAATGAGCAGTTCTTC. Translated: CASSLRASSYNEQFF.

The V and J genes are TRBV27 and TRBJ2-7, with D perhaps matching TRBD1 (5 bases). Germline-derived CDR1 and CDR2 are MNHEY and SMNVEV (reference sequence). The CDR3 covers 13 residues. V was pared by 3 bases and J by 3 bases, with 9 bases between. The CDR3 here is CASSLGQDYEQYF. Here the CDR3 DNA reads TGTGCCAGCAGTTTGGGGCAGGACTACGAGCAGTACTTC.

This chain uses TRBV19 with TRBJ1-1, with TRBD1 matching 7 bases. The CDR3 is 14 residues long. The germline CDR1 and CDR2 sequences are LNHDA and SQIVND (reference sequence). The J segment lost 2 bases and the V segment lost 4 bases, leaving 4 bases of the junction unmatched. In nucleotides, the CDR3 is TGTGCCAGTAGTACAACAGGGGCAAACACTGAAGCTTTCTTT. Its protein is CASSTTGANTEAFF.

This clonotype was seen at least ten times. This chain links TRBV2 with TRBJ2-1; D remains unclear. This CDR3 is 15 amino acids long. V was trimmed by 5 bases and J by 0 bases, leaving 11 bases between them. Per germline, CDR1 SNHLY and CDR2 FYNNEI. CDR3 loop: CASSYERTSYNEQFF. The CDR3 DNA is TGTGCCAGCAGTTACGAGCGAACCTCCTACAATGAGCAGTTCTTC.